This T cell receptor beta chain was retrieved from a study of spatial heterogeneity in lung cancer. Study details: Unique TCR and UMI combinations averaged more than ten appearances each in raw reads.

This clonotype is medium-sized. J was trimmed by 4 bases and V by 4 bases; bases with no gene match: 10. Looked up from germline, CDR1 is MRHNA and CDR2 is SNTAGT. This CDR3 contains 16 residues. Time point reported: sample taken at primary tumor resection. Donors were roughly 70 untreated early-stage non-small cell lung cancer patients. Sequencing was performed on whole RNA extracted from tumor and nontumor lung tissue, or from frozen PBMC, and the material was left unsorted. Every TCR cDNA molecule bore its own unique molecular identifier. MiXCR, applied by TCRdb to the 5' RACE reads, yields one record per CDR3 protein. The table records 3,000 or so distinct CDR3 sequences, just under 8% of them present only once.

V is TRBV6-4 and J is TRBJ2-3, with 8 bases lining up with TRBD2. The TCR comes from a male donor with early-stage non-small cell lung cancer. The sample in question was normal lung tissue next to the tumor, obtained at surgery. In DNA form, the CDR3 reads TGTGCCAGCAGTGCGTCCAGCGGGAGTAGTTCAGATACGCAGTATTTT. Translating gives CASSASSGSSSDTQYF.